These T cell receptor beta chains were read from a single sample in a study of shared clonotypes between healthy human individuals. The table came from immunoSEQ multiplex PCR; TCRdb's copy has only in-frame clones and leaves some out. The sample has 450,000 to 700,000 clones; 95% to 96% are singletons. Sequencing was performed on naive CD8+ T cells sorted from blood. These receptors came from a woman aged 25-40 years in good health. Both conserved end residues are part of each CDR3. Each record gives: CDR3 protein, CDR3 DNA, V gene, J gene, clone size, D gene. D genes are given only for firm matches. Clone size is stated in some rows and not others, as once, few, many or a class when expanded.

CDR3 protein: CASSLSRGAGDSGELFF
CDR3 DNA: TGTGCCAGCAGTTTGTCTCGGGGAGCGGGAGACTCCGGGGAGCTGTTTTTT
V gene: TRBV28
J gene: TRBJ2-2
clone size: once
D gene: TRBD2

CDR3 protein: CASSLWPSSYEQYF
CDR3 DNA: TGTGCCAGCAGTTTGTGGCCGAGCTCCTACGAGCAGTACTTC
V gene: TRBV27
J gene: TRBJ2-7
clone size: NA
D gene: NA

CDR3 protein: CASSYGVGEQKLFF
CDR3 DNA: TGTGCCAGCAGTTACGGGGTAGGCGAGCAAAAACTGTTTTTT
V gene: TRBV6-5
J gene: TRBJ1-4
clone size: NA
D gene: NA

CDR3 protein: CASSQEDHIKRAKNIQYF
CDR3 DNA: TGCGCCAGCAGCCAAGAGGACCATATTAAGCGGGCCAAAAACATTCAGTACTTC
V gene: TRBV4-1
J gene: TRBJ2-4
clone size: NA
D gene: NA

CDR3 protein: CASSLPGTSRRTDTQYF
CDR3 DNA: TGTGCCAGCAGCCTTCCCGGGACTAGCCGGCGCACAGATACGCAGTATTTT
V gene: TRBV9
J gene: TRBJ2-3
clone size: NA
D gene: TRBD2

CDR3 protein: CASSESLGQETYNTEAFF
CDR3 DNA: TGTGCCAGCAGTGAAAGTTTGGGACAGGAGACATATAACACTGAAGCTTTCTTT
V gene: TRBV6-1
J gene: TRBJ1-1
clone size: NA
D gene: TRBD1

CDR3 protein: CASDQTGVSTDTQYF
CDR3 DNA: TGTGCCTCCGACCAGACAGGGGTGAGCACAGATACGCAGTATTTT
V gene: TRBV28
J gene: TRBJ2-3
clone size: NA
D gene: TRBD1

CDR3 protein: CASSGELARTYNEQFF
CDR3 DNA: TGTGCCAGCAGTGGGGAACTAGCGAGAACCTACAATGAGCAGTTCTTC
V gene: TRBV27
J gene: TRBJ2-1
clone size: NA
D gene: TRBD2

CDR3 protein: CASSEPDLAKNIQYF
CDR3 DNA: TGTGCCAGCAGTGAACCCGACCTAGCCAAAAACATTCAGTACTTC
V gene: TRBV2
J gene: TRBJ2-4
clone size: once
D gene: NA

CDR3 protein: CARKRAREASSYEQYF
CDR3 DNA: TGTGCCAGGAAACGAGCTAGGGAGGCGAGCTCCTACGAGCAGTACTTC
V gene: TRBV19
J gene: TRBJ2-7
clone size: NA
D gene: NA

CDR3 protein: CASSFRLSGNTIYF
CDR3 DNA: TGTGCCAGCAGCTTTAGACTCTCTGGAAACACCATATATTTT
V gene: TRBV5-6
J gene: TRBJ1-3
clone size: NA
D gene: NA

CDR3 protein: CASSIDRGGGYTF
CDR3 DNA: TGTGCCAGCAGTATCGACAGGGGGGGTGGCTACACCTTC
V gene: TRBV28
J gene: TRBJ1-2
clone size: few
D gene: TRBD1

CDR3 protein: CASSQNSGEADTQYF
CDR3 DNA: TGCGCCAGCAGCCAGAATTCAGGGGAGGCAGATACGCAGTATTTT
V gene: TRBV4-1
J gene: TRBJ2-3
clone size: NA
D gene: NA

CDR3 protein: CASSFSGAGETQYF
CDR3 DNA: TGTGCCAGCAGCTTCTCCGGGGCTGGGGAGACCCAGTACTTC
V gene: TRBV7-9
J gene: TRBJ2-5
clone size: few
D gene: NA

CDR3 protein: CASSLAHGTKPYEQYF
CDR3 DNA: TGTGCCAGCAGCTTAGCGCACGGGACAAAACCCTACGAGCAGTACTTC
V gene: TRBV7-9
J gene: TRBJ2-7
clone size: NA
D gene: NA

CDR3 protein: CASSRLAASTDTQYF
CDR3 DNA: TGTGCCAGTAGCAGACTAGCGGCTAGCACAGATACGCAGTATTTT
V gene: TRBV19
J gene: TRBJ2-3
clone size: NA
D gene: TRBD2

CDR3 protein: CASSFASGDLAYYEQYF
CDR3 DNA: TGTGCCAGCAGCTTCGCTTCAGGGGATCTAGCGTACTACGAGCAGTACTTC
V gene: TRBV7-9
J gene: TRBJ2-7
clone size: NA
D gene: NA

CDR3 protein: CSVGEGYRDTSYSYTF
CDR3 DNA: TGCAGCGTTGGAGAGGGGTACCGGGACACCTCCTATAGCTACACCTTC
V gene: TRBV29-1
J gene: TRBJ1-2
clone size: NA
D gene: NA

CDR3 protein: CASSLGAAGGFNQPQHF
CDR3 DNA: TGTGCCAGCAGCTTAGGGGCGGCAGGGGGCTTCAATCAGCCCCAGCATTTT
V gene: TRBV7-9
J gene: TRBJ1-5
clone size: few
D gene: TRBD1

CDR3 protein: CASSNRQRNQPQHF
CDR3 DNA: TGTGCCAGCAGCAACCGACAGCGCAATCAGCCCCAGCATTTT
V gene: TRBV6-6
J gene: TRBJ1-5
clone size: NA
D gene: NA

CDR3 protein: CSAQGYSNYGYTF
CDR3 DNA: TGCAGCGCCCAGGGGTACTCTAACTATGGCTACACCTTC
V gene: TRBV29-1
J gene: TRBJ1-2
clone size: NA
D gene: NA

CDR3 protein: CASSPGQGYGYTF
CDR3 DNA: TGTGCCAGCAGCCCGGGACAGGGCTATGGCTACACCTTC
V gene: TRBV27
J gene: TRBJ1-2
clone size: NA
D gene: TRBD1

CDR3 protein: CASSWDLNQPQHF
CDR3 DNA: TGTGCCAGCAGTTGGGACCTCAATCAGCCCCAGCATTTT
V gene: TRBV2
J gene: TRBJ1-5
clone size: NA
D gene: NA

CDR3 protein: CASSQEPTRLAGGDTQYF
CDR3 DNA: TGCGCCAGCAGCCAAGAGCCCACCCGGCTAGCGGGTGGAGATACGCAGTATTTT
V gene: TRBV4-1
J gene: TRBJ2-3
clone size: NA
D gene: TRBD2

CDR3 protein: CASSVSLGDPNEKLFF
CDR3 DNA: TGTGCCAGCAGCGTATCTCTGGGAGACCCTAATGAAAAACTGTTTTTT
V gene: TRBV9
J gene: TRBJ1-4
clone size: NA
D gene: NA

CDR3 protein: CASSLLTGSSYNEQFF
CDR3 DNA: TGTGCCAGTAGTCTACTCACAGGGAGCTCCTACAATGAGCAGTTCTTC
V gene: TRBV19
J gene: TRBJ2-1
clone size: NA
D gene: NA

CDR3 protein: CASSLGQGFNEQYF
CDR3 DNA: TGTGCCAGCAGTCTCGGACAGGGGTTCAACGAGCAGTACTTC
V gene: TRBV27
J gene: TRBJ2-7
clone size: NA
D gene: TRBD1